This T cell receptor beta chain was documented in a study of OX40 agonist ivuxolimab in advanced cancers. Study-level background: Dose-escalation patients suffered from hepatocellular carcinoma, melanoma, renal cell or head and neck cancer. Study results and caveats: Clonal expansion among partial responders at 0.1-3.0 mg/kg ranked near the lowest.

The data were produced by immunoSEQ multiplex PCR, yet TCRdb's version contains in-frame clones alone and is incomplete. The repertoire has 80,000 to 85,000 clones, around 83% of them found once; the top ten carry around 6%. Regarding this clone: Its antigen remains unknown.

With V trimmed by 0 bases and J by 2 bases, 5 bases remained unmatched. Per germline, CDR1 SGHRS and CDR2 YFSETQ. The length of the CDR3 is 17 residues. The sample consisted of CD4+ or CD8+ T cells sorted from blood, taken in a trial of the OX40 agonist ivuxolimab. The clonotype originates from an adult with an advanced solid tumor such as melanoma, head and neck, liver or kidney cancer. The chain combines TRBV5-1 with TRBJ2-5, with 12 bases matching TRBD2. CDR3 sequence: CASSLGILAGGQETQYF. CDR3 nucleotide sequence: TGCGCCAGCAGCTTGGGTATACTAGCGGGGGGACAAGAGACCCAGTACTTC.